This TCR beta chain was sequenced in a study of T cell changes during pregnancy in multiple sclerosis. Germline V gene lookup returns CDR1 SGHDT and CDR2 YYEEEE. Trimming left V 3 bases short and J 0 bases short, with 19 bases between. The CDR3 is made up of 17 amino acids. Sequencing used immunoSEQ multiplex PCR; TCRdb keeps in-frame clones, though not all of them. The sample lists under 70,000 clones, around 92% occurring once. The receptor was derived from a female donor in good health, enrolled as a control in a pregnancy study. V and J are TRBV5-6 and TRBJ2-7, with unresolved D. Material: peripheral blood, obtained in the third trimester of pregnancy. CDR3 sequence: CASSSVSVRLGSYEQYF. The CDR3 region has the DNA TGTGCCAGCAGCTCGGTGAGTGTGCGCCTCGGCTCCTACGAGCAGTACTTC.